The 8 T cell receptor beta chains below all came from one sample that was sequenced in a study of blood T cell repertoires in COVID-19 (dated by TCRdb to the early 2020s). The library was made by the immunoSEQ multiplex PCR assay. Held by TCRdb, this immuneACCESS table contains in-frame sequences only and omits some clones. Under half of the omission traces to an unresolved V gene where checked; the cause of the rest is unknown. Across this sample there are about 270,000 clones, with more than 65% seen only once. The top ten constitute less than 4% of the sample. Sequenced input: peripheral blood. The source is a woman between 18 and 29 years old with acute or convalescent COVID-19.

The CDR3 sequence: CASSRPTSGEGISGANVLTF. In DNA form, the CDR3 reads TGTGCCAGCAGTCGGCCGACTAGCGGGGAGGGCATCTCTGGGGCCAACGTCCTGACTTTC. The genes are TRBV6-6 and TRBJ2-6; 11 bases match TRBD2. CDR1 is MNHNY, CDR2 SVGAGI, per germline (reference sequence). J was trimmed by 0 bases and V by 5 bases; bases with no gene match: 12. This CDR3 is 20 amino acids long.

This chain uses TRBV4-2 with TRBJ1-1, with D possibly being TRBD1 (5 bases). V dropped 8 bases and J dropped 0 bases, with 19 bases sitting between them. CDR1 is LGHNA and CDR2 is YNFKEQ in the germline V gene. The CDR3 has 16 residues. This chain's CDR3 is CASQPRYDSLNTEAFF. DNA for the CDR3: TGTGCCAGCCAACCAAGATACGACAGCTTGAACACTGAAGCTTTCTTT.

This clone was detected only a few times. CDR3 nucleotide sequence: TGCGCCAGCAGCCCCCCGGGACTAGTCAACAATGAGCAGTTCTTC. It encodes CASSPPGLVNNEQFF. V gene TRBV5-1 combines with J gene TRBJ2-1; 8 nucleotides agree with TRBD2. J was trimmed by 5 bases and V by 4 bases; bases with no gene match: 8. Germline CDR1 and CDR2: SGHRS and YFSETQ. This CDR3 spans 15 amino acids.

The J gene is TRBJ2-7, the V gene TRBV11-2; 8 bases line up with TRBD2. The CDR3 loop spans 19 amino acids. The ends lost 4 bases at V and 2 bases at J; junction bases unmatched: 19. The V gene's germline CDR1 is SGHAT and CDR2 FQNNGV. The CDR3: CASSSIVNRQAGVPYEQYF. DNA of the CDR3: TGTGCCAGCAGCTCAATAGTTAACCGCCAAGCGGGAGTCCCCTACGAGCAGTACTTC.

V usage is TRBV21-1 and J usage is TRBJ2-5; the D call in the table, TRBD2, was not verified against the DNA. TRBV21-1 is shown as a pseudogene. This CDR3 contains 16 residues. This CDR3 is CAPNSRSSGDQETQYF. The CDR3, as DNA: TGTGCCCCCAACAGTCGATCGAGCGGGGACCAAGAGACCCAGTACTTC.

This sequence joins TRBV11-2 and TRBJ1-1, with a tentative D call TRBD1 (5 bases). In germline, CDR1 is SGHAT, CDR2 FQNNGV. Deletions cut 0 bases from V and 10 bases from J, with 21 bases between. This CDR3 has 16 residues. The CDR3 is CASSLDFSRGDRGAFF. CDR3 DNA sequence: TGTGCCAGCAGCTTAGATTTTTCCCGGGGGGATCGGGGAGCTTTCTTT.

A note on this clone: A read error may account for a junction end that differs from germline. V and J are TRBV7-7 and TRBJ2-2; 11 bases agree with TRBD1. The CDR3 has 15 amino acids. Germline lookup yields CDR1 SSHAT and CDR2 FNYEAQ (reference sequence). The CDR3 nucleotides are TGTGCTAGCACCGCCGGGACAGGGGGCACCGGGGAGCTGTTTTTT. The encoded protein is CASTAGTGGTGELFF.

The V call is TRBV2, the J call TRBJ2-1; 9 bases fit TRBD2. The V gene end was trimmed by 2 bases and the J gene end by 12 bases; junction bases not matched to a gene: 11. The CDR3 has 15 amino acids. In germline, CDR1 is SNHLY, CDR2 FYNNEI. Here the CDR3 reads CASSEFEGGRAWQFF. Written as DNA, the CDR3 is TGTGCCAGCAGTGAATTCGAAGGCGGGAGGGCCTGGCAGTTCTTC.